Sequencing of this T cell receptor (beta chain) was carried out in a study of blood T cells in healthy people across ages. Each donor supplied ten milliliters of peripheral blood. Total RNA extracted from each sample amounted to at least 6 micrograms. CDR1 is SGHTA, CDR2 FQGNSA, per germline. The CDR3 runs to 15 residues. The V and J ends lost 1 base and 3 bases, in that order; junction bases with no gene match: 6. The sample holds one count of this clonotype. Then a second PCR, running roughly 7 to 11 cycles, was carried out with a sample-barcoded 5' primer and a J-beta primer mix. TCRdb processed the 5' RACE reads anew with MiXCR; each CDR3 protein has one entry. The data show 600,000 to 1,000,000 distinct CDR3 sequences, about 62% seen once.

This sequence joins TRBV7-2 and TRBJ2-7; TRBD2 matches at 7 bases. The sequenced sample was blood. This sequence originates from a young man in good health. For the CDR3, the DNA is TGTGCCAGCAGCTTAGTTGGGGGGGAGATCTACGAGCAGTACTTC. It specifies CASSLVGGEIYEQYF.